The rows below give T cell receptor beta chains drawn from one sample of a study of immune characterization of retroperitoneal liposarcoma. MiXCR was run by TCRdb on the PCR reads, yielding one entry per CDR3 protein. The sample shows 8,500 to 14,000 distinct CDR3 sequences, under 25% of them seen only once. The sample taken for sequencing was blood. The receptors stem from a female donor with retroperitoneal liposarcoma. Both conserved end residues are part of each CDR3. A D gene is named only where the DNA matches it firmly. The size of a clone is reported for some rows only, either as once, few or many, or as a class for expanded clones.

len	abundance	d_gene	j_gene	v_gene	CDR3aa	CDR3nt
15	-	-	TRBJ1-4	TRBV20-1	CSAYGGAGRNEKLFF	TGCAGTGCTTACGGTGGGGCCGGCAGAAATGAAAAACTGTTTTTT
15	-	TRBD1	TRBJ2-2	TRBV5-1	CASTGTGSGTGELFF	TGCGCCAGCACTGGGACAGGGTCAGGCACCGGGGAGCTGTTTTTT
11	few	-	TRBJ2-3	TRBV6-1	CASRSSDTQYF	TGTGCCAGCAGGTCCTCAGATACGCAGTATTTT
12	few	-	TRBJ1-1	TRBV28	CASRYRNAEAFF	TGTGCCAGCAGGTATCGAAATGCTGAAGCTTTCTTT
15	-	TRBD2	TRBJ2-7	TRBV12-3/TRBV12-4	CASNSRGGEPYEQYF	TGTGCCAGCAATTCCCGCGGGGGGGAACCCTACGAGCAGTACTTC
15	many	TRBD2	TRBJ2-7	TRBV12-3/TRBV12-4	CASSSSTSGAYEQYF	TGTGCCAGCAGCTCATCGACTAGCGGAGCCTACGAGCAGTACTTC
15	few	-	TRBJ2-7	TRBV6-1	CASSPRRTENNEQYF	TGTGCCAGCAGCCCTCGAAGGACGGAAAACAATGAGCAGTACTTC
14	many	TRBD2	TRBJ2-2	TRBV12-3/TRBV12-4	CASTSAGGAGELFF	TGTGCCAGCACGTCAGCGGGAGGTGCCGGGGAGCTGTTTTTT
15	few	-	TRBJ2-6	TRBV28	CASRSGSGGANVLTF	TGTGCCAGCAGGTCAGGCTCCGGTGGGGCCAACGTCCTGACTTTC
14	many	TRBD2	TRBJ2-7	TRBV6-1	CASSPGGGLYEQYF	TGTGCCAGCAGCCCGGGGGGTGGACTATACGAGCAGTACTTC
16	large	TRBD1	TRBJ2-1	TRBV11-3	CASSLDGGTGSNEQFF	TGTGCCAGCAGCTTAGATGGGGGGACAGGGAGCAATGAGCAGTTCTTC
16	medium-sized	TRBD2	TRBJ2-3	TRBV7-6	CASSPLAGGYTDTQYF	TGTGCCAGCAGCCCACTAGCGGGCGGGTACACAGATACGCAGTATTTT
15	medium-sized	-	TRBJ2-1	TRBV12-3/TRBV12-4	CASSSMGQGGDEQFF	TGTGCCAGCAGTTCAATGGGGCAGGGAGGCGATGAGCAGTTCTTC
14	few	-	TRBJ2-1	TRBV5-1	CASSQNIAYNEQFF	TGCGCCAGCAGCCAAAATATAGCATACAATGAGCAGTTCTTC
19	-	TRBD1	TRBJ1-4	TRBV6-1	CASKAGQGALFVTNEKLFF	TGTGCCAGCAAGGCGGGTCAGGGGGCTCTTTTCGTAACTAATGAAAAACTGTTTTTT
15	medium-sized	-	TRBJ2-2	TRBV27	CASSLMRSSHGELFF	TGTGCCAGCAGCTTAATGCGGAGCAGCCACGGGGAGCTGTTTTTT
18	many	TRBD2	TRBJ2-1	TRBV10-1	CASSAIPKTSGLGNEQFF	TGCGCCAGCAGTGCCATCCCAAAAACTAGCGGCCTTGGCAATGAGCAGTTCTTC
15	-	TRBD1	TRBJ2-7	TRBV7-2	CASSLGQGRVYEQYF	TGTGCCAGCAGCCTTGGACAGGGACGGGTCTACGAGCAGTACTTC
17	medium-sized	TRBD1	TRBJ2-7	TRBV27	CASSLEADRGRGHEQYF	TGTGCCAGCAGTTTAGAAGCGGACAGGGGGCGCGGGCACGAGCAGTACTTC
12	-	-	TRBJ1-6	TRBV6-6	CASSYQRRPLHF	TGTGCCAGCAGTTACCAGAGGAGACCCCTCCACTTT
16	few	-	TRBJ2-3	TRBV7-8	CASSPQGEGPTDTQYF	TGTGCCAGCAGCCCCCAGGGGGAGGGCCCCACAGATACGCAGTATTTT
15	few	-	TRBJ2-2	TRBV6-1	CASRAAVGGTGELFF	TGTGCCAGCAGGGCCGCGGTAGGGGGCACCGGGGAGCTGTTTTTT
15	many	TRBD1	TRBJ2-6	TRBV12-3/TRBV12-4	CASTSTGAGANVLTF	TGTGCCAGCACCAGTACAGGGGCCGGGGCCAACGTCCTGACTTTC
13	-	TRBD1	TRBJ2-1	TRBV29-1	CSVGTVSYNEQFF	TGCAGCGTGGGGACAGTCTCCTACAATGAGCAGTTCTTC
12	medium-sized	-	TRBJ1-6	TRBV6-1	CASTPDGSPLHF	TGTGCCAGCACCCCGGATGGTTCACCCCTCCACTTT
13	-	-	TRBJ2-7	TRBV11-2	CASSAGVVYEQYF	TGTGCCAGCAGCGCCGGTGTAGTCTACGAGCAGTACTTC
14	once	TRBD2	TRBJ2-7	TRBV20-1	CSAPGTSGNNEQYF	TGCAGTGCTCCCGGGACTAGCGGGAACAATGAGCAGTACTTC
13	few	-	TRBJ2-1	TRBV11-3	CASSQARDNEQFF	TGTGCCAGCAGCCAGGCTCGCGACAATGAGCAGTTCTTC
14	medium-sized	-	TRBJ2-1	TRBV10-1	CASSESNSDNEQFF	TGCGCCAGCAGTGAGTCGAACTCGGACAATGAGCAGTTCTTC
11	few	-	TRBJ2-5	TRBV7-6	CASEHRGTQYF	TGTGCCAGCGAACATAGAGGGACCCAGTACTTC
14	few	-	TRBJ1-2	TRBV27	CASSPKVQGGGYTF	TGTGCCAGCAGTCCCAAGGTACAGGGAGGGGGCTACACCTTC
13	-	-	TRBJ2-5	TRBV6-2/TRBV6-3	CASSYAGGETQYF	TGTGCCAGCAGTTATGCGGGTGGGGAGACCCAGTACTTC
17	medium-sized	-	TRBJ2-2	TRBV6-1	CASSDSQTLANTGELFF	TGTGCCAGCAGTGACTCGCAAACACTCGCGAACACCGGGGAGCTGTTTTTT
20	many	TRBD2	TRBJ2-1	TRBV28	CASSSQGLAGGGSSYNEQFF	TGTGCCAGCAGTTCACAGGGACTAGCGGGAGGGGGGAGCTCCTACAATGAGCAGTTCTTC
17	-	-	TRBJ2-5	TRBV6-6	CASSYSGVTVSQETQYF	TGTGCCAGCAGTTACTCGGGGGTGACAGTTAGCCAAGAGACCCAGTACTTC
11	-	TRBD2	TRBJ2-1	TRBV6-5	CASRHSGTKFF	TGTGCCAGCAGGCACTCCGGGACTAAGTTCTTC
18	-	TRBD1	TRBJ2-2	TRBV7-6	CASSSLVGTGWNTGELFF	TGTGCCAGCAGCTCACTGGTCGGGACAGGGTGGAACACCGGGGAGCTGTTTTTT
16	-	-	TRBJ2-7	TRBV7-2	CASSLVGGGSHNEQYF	TGTGCCAGCAGCTTAGTCGGCGGAGGGTCTCACAATGAGCAGTACTTC
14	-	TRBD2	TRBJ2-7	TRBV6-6	CASSYTQRGYEQYF	TGTGCCAGCAGTTATACCCAGCGGGGGTACGAGCAGTACTTC
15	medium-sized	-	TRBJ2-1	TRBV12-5	CASGHNGGPYNEQFF	TGTGCTAGTGGACACAATGGGGGCCCTTACAATGAGCAGTTCTTC
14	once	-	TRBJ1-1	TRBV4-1	CASSQFSLNTEAFF	TGCGCCAGCAGCCAATTTTCCTTGAACACTGAAGCTTTCTTT
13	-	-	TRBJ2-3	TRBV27	CASSNPTTDTQYF	TGTGCCAGCAGTAACCCGACCACAGATACGCAGTATTTT
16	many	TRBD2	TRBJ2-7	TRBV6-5	CASSYSIGTSAREQYF	TGTGCCAGCAGTTACTCGATCGGGACTAGTGCGCGCGAGCAGTACTTC
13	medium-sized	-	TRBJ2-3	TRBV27	CASSLKRADTQYF	TGTGCCAGCAGTTTAAAGCGGGCAGATACGCAGTATTTT
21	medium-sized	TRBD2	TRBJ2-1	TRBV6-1	CASSLSSGTSGSLGSYNEQFF	TGTGCCAGCAGTTTATCTTCTGGGACTAGCGGGAGTCTCGGTTCCTACAATGAGCAGTTCTTC
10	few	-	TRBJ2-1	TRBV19	CASSDNEQFF	TGTGCCAGTTCCGACAATGAGCAGTTCTTC
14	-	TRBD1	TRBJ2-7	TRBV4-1	CASSQRTGRYEQYF	TGCGCCAGCAGCCAACGGACAGGACGCTACGAGCAGTACTTC
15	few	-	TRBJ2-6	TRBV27	CASSGWLTGANVLTF	TGTGCCAGCTCAGGCTGGTTGACTGGGGCCAACGTCCTGACTTTC
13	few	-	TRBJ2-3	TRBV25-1	CASSYAGTDTQYF	TGTGCCAGCAGCTATGCGGGTACAGATACGCAGTATTTT
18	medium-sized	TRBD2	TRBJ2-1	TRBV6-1	CASSAASGGLSSYNEQFF	TGTGCCAGCAGTGCGGCTAGCGGGGGTCTTAGCTCCTACAATGAGCAGTTCTTC
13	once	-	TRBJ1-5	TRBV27	CASSIGVNQPQHF	TGTGCCAGCAGTATTGGGGTCAATCAGCCCCAGCATTTT
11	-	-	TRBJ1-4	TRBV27	CASSPGEKLFF	TGTGCCAGCAGCCCGGGGGAAAAACTGTTTTTT
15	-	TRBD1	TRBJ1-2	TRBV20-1	CSARARTGSFGGYTF	TGCAGTGCTAGGGCCCGGACAGGCAGCTTTGGCGGCTACACCTTC
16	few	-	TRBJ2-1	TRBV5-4	CASSSQADRSYNEQFF	TGTGCCAGCAGCTCACAAGCGGATCGCTCCTACAATGAGCAGTTCTTC
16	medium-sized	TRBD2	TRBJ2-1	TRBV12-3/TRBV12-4	CASSPIGEGSYNEQFF	TGTGCCAGCAGCCCGATTGGGGAGGGCTCGTACAATGAGCAGTTCTTC
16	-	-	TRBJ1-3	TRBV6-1	CASSEAVDVEGNTIYF	TGTGCCAGCAGTGAAGCTGTAGACGTTGAGGGAAACACCATATATTTT
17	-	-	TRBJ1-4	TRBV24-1	CATSDGRRRASNEKLFF	TGTGCCACCAGTGATGGTAGACGGCGGGCCAGTAATGAAAAACTGTTTTTT
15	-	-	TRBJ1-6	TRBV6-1	CASRHTTDRNSPLHF	TGTGCCAGCAGACACACGACGGACAGAAATTCACCCCTCCACTTT
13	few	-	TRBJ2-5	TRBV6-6	CASRNGLGETQYF	TGTGCCAGCCGAAATGGGTTGGGAGAGACCCAGTACTTC